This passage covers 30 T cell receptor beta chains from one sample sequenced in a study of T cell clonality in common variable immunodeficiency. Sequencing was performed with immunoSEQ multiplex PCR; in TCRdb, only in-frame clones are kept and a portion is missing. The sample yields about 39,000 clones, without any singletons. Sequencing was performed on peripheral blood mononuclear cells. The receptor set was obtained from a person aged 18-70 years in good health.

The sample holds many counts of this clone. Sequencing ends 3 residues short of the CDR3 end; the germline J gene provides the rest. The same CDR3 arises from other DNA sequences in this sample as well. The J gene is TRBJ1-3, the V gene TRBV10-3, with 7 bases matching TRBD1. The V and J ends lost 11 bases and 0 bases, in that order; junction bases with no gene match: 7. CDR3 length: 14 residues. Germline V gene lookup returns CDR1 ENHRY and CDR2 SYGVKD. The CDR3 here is CAAKGQSSGNTIYF. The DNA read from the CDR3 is TGTGCCGCGAAGGGACAGAGCTCTGGAAACACC.

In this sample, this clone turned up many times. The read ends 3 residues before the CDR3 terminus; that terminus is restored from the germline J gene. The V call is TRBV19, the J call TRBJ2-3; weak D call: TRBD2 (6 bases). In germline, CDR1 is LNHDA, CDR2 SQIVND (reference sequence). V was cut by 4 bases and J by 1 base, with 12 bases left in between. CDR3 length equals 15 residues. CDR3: CASSTGVRGTDTQYF. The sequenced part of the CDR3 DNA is TGTGCCAGTAGTACGGGGGTTCGTGGCACAGATACG. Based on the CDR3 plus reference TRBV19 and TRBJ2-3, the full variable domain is DGGITQSPKYLFRKEGQNVTLSCEQNLNHDAMYWYRQDPGQGLRLIYYSQIVNDFQKGDIAEGYSVSREKKESFPLTVTSAQKNPTAFYLCASSTGVRGTDTQYFGPGTRLTVL.

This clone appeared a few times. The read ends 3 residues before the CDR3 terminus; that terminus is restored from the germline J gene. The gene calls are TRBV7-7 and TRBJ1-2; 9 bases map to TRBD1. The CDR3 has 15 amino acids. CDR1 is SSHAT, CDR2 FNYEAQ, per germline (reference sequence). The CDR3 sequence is CASSPGTGPSYDYTF. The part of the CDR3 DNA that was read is TGTGCCAGCAGCCCCGGGACAGGGCCCTCCTACGAC.

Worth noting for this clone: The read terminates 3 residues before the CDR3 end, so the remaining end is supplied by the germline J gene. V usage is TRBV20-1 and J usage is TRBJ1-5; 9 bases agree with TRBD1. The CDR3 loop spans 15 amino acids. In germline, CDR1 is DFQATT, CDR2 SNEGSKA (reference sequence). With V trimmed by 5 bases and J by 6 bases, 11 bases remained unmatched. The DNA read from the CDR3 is TGCAGTGCTCAAAGTATGGGACAGGGTCTTCAGCCC. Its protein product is CSAQSMGQGLQP. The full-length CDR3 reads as CSAQSMGQGLQPQHF.

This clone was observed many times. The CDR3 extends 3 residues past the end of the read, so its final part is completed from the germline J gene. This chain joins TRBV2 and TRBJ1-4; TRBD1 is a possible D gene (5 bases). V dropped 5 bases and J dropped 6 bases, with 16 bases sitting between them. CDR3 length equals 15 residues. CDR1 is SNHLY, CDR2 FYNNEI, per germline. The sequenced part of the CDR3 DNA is TGTGCCAGCAGTCCGGGACTGAAACGGGATGAAAAA. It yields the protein CASSPGLKRDEK. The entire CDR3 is CASSPGLKRDEKLFF. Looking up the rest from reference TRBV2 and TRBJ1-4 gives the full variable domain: EPEVTQTPSHQVTQMGQEVILRCVPISNHLYFYWYRQILGQKVEFLVSFYNNEISEKSEIFDDQFSVERPDGSNFTLKIRSTKLEDSAMYFCASSPGLKRDEKLFFGSGTQLSVL.

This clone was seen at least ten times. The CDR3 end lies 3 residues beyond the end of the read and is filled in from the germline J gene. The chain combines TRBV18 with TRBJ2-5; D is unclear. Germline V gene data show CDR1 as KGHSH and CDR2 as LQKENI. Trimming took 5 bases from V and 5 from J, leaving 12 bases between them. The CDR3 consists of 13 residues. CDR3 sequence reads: CASSISVGETQYF. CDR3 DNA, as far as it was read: TGTGCCAGCTCAATTTCAGTAGGGGAGACC.

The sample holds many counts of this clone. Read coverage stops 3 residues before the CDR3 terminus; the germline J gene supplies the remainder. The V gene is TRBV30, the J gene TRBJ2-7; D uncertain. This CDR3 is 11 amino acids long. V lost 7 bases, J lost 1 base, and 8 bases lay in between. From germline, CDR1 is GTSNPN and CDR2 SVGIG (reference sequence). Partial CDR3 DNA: TGTGCCTTACTTCTTTCCTACGAG. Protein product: CALLLSYE. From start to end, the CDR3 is CALLLSYEQYF.

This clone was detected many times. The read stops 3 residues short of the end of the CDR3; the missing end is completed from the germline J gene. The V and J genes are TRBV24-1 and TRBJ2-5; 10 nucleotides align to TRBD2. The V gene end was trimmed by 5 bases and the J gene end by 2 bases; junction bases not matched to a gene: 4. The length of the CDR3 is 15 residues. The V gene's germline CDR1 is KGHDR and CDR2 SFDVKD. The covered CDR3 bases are TGTGCCACCAGTGCGACTAGCGGGCCTCAAGAGACC. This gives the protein CATSATSGPQET. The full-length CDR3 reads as CATSATSGPQETQYF.

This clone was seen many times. The CDR3 is CASSVGQGPHNEQFF. CDR3 bases read: TGTGCCAGCAGTGTAGGGCAGGGTCCACACAATGAG. The chain couples TRBV2 to TRBJ2-1; TRBD1 might be the D (5 bases). The read falls 3 residues short of the CDR3 end, and the missing part is taken from the germline J gene. Germline loops: CDR1 SNHLY, CDR2 FYNNEI. Trimming pared 4 bases from V and 5 bases from J, leaving 15 bases between. The CDR3 is 15 residues long. Variable domain in full (rest from reference TRBV2 and TRBJ2-1): EPEVTQTPSHQVTQMGQEVILRCVPISNHLYFYWYRQILGQKVEFLVSFYNNEISEKSEIFDDQFSVERPDGSNFTLKIRSTKLEDSAMYFCASSVGQGPHNEQFFGPGTRLTVL.

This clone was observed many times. The CDR3 bases that were read are TGTGCCAGCAGTCGTATGAACACTGAA. Translated, it gives CASSRMNTE. The entire CDR3 is CASSRMNTEAFF. The chain uses TRBV12-3 or TRBV12-4 and TRBJ1-1; D is uncertain. Read coverage stops 3 residues before the CDR3 terminus; the germline J gene supplies the remainder. V was clipped by 5 bases and J by 0 bases, with 4 bases between them. The CDR3 is 12 residues long.

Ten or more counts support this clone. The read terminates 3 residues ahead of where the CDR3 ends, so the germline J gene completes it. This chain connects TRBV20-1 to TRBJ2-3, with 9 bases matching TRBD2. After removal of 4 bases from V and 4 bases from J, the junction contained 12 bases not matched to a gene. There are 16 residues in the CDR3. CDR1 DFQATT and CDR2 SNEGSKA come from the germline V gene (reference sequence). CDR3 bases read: TGCAGTGCTAAAGTCCTGGCCAGCGGGAGGTCAGATACG. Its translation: CSAKVLASGRSDT. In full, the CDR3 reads CSAKVLASGRSDTQYF.

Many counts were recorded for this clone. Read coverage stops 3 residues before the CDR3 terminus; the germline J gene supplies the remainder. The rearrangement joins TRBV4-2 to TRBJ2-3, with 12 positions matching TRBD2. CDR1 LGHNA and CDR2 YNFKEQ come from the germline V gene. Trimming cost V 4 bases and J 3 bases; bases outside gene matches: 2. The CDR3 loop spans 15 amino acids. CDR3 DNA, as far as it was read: TGTGCCAGCAGCCCCGGGACTAGCGGGACAGATACG. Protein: CASSPGTSGTDT. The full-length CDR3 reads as CASSPGTSGTDTQYF.

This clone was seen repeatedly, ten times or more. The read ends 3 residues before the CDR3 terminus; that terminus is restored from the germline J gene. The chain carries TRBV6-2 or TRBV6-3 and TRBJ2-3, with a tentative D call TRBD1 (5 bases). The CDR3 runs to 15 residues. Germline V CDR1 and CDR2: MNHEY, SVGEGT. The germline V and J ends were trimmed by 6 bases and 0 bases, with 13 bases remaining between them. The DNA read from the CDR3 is TGTGCCAGCAGGAAGGCAGGGCCTAGCACAGATACG. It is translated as CASRKAGPSTDT. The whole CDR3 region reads CASRKAGPSTDTQYF.

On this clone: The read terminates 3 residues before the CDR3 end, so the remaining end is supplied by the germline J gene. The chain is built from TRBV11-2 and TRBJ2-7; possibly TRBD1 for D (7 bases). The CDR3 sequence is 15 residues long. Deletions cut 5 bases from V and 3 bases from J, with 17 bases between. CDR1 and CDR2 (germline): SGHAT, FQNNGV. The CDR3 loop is CASSPETGRIYEQYF. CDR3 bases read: TGTGCCAGCAGCCCCGAGACAGGGAGGATCTACGAG.

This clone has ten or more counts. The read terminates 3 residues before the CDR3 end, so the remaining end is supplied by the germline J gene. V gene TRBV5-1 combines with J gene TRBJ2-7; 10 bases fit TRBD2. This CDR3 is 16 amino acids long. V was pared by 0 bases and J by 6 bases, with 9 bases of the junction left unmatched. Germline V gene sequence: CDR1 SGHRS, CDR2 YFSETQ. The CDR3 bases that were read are TGCGCCAGCAGCTTGGATGTCCTAGCGGGAGTCCGCGAG. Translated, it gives CASSLDVLAGVRE. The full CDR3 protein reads CASSLDVLAGVREQYF.

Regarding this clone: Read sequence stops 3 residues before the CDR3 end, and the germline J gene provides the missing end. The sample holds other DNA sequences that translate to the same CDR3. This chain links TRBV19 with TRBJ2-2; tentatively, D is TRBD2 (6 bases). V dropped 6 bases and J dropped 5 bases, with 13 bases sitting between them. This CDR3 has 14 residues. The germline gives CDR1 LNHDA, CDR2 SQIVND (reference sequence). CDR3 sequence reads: CASRQTGVTGELFF. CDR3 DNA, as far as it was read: TGTGCCAGTAGACAGACGGGGGTTACCGGGGAG.

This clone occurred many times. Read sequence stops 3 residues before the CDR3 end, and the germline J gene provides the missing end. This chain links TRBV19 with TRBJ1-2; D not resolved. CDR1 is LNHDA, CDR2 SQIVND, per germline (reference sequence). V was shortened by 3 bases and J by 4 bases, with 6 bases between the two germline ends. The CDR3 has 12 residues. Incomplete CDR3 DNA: TGTGCCAGTAGTATTTCCGTCTATGGC. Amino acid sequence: CASSISVYG. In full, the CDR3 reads CASSISVYGYTF.

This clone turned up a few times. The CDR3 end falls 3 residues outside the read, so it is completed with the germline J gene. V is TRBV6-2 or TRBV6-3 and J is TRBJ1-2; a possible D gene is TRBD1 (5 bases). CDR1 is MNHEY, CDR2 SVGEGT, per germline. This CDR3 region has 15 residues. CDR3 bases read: TGTGCCAGCAGAGGGACTAGCGGGAGACTCAATGAC. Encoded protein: CASRGTSGRLND. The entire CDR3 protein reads CASRGTSGRLNDYTF.

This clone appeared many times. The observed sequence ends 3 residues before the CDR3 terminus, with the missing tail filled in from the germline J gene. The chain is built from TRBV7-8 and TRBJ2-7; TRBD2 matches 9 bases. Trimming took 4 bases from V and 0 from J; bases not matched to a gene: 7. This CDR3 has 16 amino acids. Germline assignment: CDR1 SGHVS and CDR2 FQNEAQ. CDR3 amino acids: CASSSSSGGSSYEQYF. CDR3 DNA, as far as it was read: TGTGCCAGCAGCTCAAGTAGCGGGGGCTCCTCCTACGAG.

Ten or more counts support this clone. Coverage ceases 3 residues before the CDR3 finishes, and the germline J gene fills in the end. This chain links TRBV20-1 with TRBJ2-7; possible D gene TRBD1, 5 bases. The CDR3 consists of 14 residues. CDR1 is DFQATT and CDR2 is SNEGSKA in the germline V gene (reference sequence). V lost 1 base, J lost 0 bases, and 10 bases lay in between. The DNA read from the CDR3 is TGCAGTGCTAGAGTCGACAGTTTCTCCTACGAG. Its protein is CSARVDSFSYE. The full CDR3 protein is CSARVDSFSYEQYF.

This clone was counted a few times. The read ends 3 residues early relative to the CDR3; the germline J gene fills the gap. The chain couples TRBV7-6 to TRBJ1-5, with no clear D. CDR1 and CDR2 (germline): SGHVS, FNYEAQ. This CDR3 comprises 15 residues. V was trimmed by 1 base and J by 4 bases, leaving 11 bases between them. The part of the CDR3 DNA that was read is TGTGCCAGCAGCTTAGAGTCAGGACTAAATCAGCCC. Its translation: CASSLESGLNQP. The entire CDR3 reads CASSLESGLNQPQHF.

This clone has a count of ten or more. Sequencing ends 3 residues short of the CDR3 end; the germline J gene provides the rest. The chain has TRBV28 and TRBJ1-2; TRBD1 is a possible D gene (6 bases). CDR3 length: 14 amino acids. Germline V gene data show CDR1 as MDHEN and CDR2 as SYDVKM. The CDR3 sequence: CASSLYPQGESYTF. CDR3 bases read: TGTGCCAGCAGTTTATACCCACAGGGAGAGAGC.

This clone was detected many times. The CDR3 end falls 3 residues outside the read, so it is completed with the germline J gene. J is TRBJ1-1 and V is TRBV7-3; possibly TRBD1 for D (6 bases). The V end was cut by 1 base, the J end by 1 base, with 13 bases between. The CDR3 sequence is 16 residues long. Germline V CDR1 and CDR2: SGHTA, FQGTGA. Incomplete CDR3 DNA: TGTGCCAGCAGCTTAAGGGGGGGGCGTGGGAACACTGAA. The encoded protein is CASSLRGGRGNTE. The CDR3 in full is CASSLRGGRGNTEAFF. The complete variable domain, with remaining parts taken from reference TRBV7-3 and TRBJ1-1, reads GAGVSQTPSNKVTEKGKYVELRCDPISGHTALYWYRQSLGQGPEFLIYFQGTGAADDSGLPNDRFFAVRPEGSVSTLKIQRTERGDSAVYLCASSLRGGRGNTEAFFGQGTRLTVV.

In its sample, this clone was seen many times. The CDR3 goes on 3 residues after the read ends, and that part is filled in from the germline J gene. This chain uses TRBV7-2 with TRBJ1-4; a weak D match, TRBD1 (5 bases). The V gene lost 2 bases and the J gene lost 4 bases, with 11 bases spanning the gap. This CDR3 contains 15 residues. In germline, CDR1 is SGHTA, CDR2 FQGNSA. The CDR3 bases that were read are TGTGCCAGCAGCTTAAGGAGACAGATTAATGAAAAA. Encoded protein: CASSLRRQINEK. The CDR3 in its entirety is CASSLRRQINEKLFF.

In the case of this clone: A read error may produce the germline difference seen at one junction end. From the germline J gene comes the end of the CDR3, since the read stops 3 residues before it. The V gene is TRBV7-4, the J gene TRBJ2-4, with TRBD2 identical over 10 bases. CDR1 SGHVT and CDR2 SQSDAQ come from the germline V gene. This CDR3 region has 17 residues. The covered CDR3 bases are TGCACCACCAAAAGCTCGAGGCTAGCGGGAGATAAAAACATT. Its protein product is CTTKSSRLAGDKNI. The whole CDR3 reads CTTKSSRLAGDKNIQYF.

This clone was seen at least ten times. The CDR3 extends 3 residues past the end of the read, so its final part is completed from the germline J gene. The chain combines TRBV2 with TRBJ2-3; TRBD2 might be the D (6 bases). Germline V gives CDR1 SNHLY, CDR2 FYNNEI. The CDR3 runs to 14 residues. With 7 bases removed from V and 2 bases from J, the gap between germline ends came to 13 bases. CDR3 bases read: TGTGCCAGCACCCTGCGGGGTACCACAGATACG. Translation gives CASTLRGTTDT. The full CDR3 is CASTLRGTTDTQYF.

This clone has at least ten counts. The CDR3 here is CASSILGETNEKLFF. Partial CDR3 DNA: TGTGCCAGTAGTATACTCGGGGAAACTAATGAAAAA. The rearrangement links TRBV19 to TRBJ1-4; no firm D call. The read terminates 3 residues ahead of where the CDR3 ends, so the germline J gene completes it. V was shortened by 2 bases and J by 1 base, with 8 bases between the two germline ends. From germline, CDR1 is LNHDA and CDR2 SQIVND (reference sequence). The CDR3 spans 15 residues.

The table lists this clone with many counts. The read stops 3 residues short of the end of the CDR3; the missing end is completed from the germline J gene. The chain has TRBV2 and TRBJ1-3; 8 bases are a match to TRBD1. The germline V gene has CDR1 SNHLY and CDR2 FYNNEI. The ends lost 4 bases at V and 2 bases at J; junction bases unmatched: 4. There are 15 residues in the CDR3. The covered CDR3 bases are TGTGCCAGCAGTGCGATACAGGGGGCTGGAAACACC. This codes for CASSAIQGAGNT. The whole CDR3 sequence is CASSAIQGAGNTIYF.

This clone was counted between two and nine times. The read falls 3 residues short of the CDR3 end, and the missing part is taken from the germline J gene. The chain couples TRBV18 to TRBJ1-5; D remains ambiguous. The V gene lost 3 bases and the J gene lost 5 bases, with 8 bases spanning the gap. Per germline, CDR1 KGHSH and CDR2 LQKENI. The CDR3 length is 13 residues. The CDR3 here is CASSPSDDQPQHF. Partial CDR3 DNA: TGTGCCAGCTCACCCAGCGATGATCAGCCC. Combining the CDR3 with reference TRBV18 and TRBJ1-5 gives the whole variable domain NAGVMQNPRHLVRRRGQEARLRCSPMKGHSHVYWYRQLPEEGLKFMVYLQKENIIDESGMPKERFSAEFPKEGPSILRIQQVVRGDSAAYFCASSPSDDQPQHFGDGTRLSIL.

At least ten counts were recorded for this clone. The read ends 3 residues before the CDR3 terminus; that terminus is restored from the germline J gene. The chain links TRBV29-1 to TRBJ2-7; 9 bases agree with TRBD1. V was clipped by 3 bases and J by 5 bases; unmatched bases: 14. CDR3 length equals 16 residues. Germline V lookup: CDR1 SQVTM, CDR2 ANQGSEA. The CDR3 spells CSVDGGDRGISDEQYF. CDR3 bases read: TGCAGCGTTGATGGGGGTGACAGGGGGATTTCTGACGAG.